The clone carrying this T cell receptor (beta chain) is a singleton in its sample. Its matching antigen is unknown. One base away lies a much larger clone, so this may be a sequencing read error. The same CDR3 can be traced to other DNA sequences in this sample. Samples underwent the assay at deep level. TCRdb's table, derived via immunoSEQ multiplex PCR, lists solely in-frame clones and lacks some. The sample contains 550,000 to 850,000 clones, over 65% of which appear only once. CDR1 is DFQATT and CDR2 is SNEGSKA in the germline V gene (reference sequence). This CDR3 has 11 amino acids. The sample belongs to a study of shared clonotypes between healthy human individuals. The study, taken as a whole, reports: Naive CD4 clonotypes overlapped across a few donors at roughly 5.1%.

The J gene is TRBJ2-5, the V gene TRBV20-1; D possibly corresponds to TRBD2 (5 bases). The DNA end is a closer match to TRBJ2-7, so the J assignment may be wrong. The specimen sequenced was memory CD4+ T cells sorted from blood. The subset here: CD45RA-negative fraction. The sequence came from a woman aged 25 to 39 in good health. CDR3 DNA: TGCAGTGCGGACTCCTCCTACGAGCAGTACTTC. Translating gives CSADSSYEQYF.